The 8 T cell receptor beta chains reported below all come from one sample, sequenced in a study of identical twins. One entry per CDR3 protein, called by TCRdb with MiXCR from the 5' RACE reads. The table lists roughly 690,000 distinct CDR3 sequences, around 6% of them singletons. Sequences were obtained from naive T cells sorted from blood. These TCRs come from a man aged 18 to 29 in good health.

This clonotype was observed at least ten times. The J gene is TRBJ1-1, the V gene TRBV28; D might be TRBD1 (6 bases). Trimming removed 4 bases from V and 0 bases from J, with 9 bases in between. Germline CDR1 MDHEN, CDR2 SYDVKM. The CDR3 is 14 residues long. The CDR3, as DNA: TGTGCCAGCAGTTCGGACAGCATGAACACTGAAGCTTTCTTT. Amino acids: CASSSDSMNTEAFF.

This clonotype has a count of ten or more. CDR3 sequence reads: CASSLDRGEQYV. CDR3 bases: TGTGCCAGCAGTTTAGATCGGGGCGAGCAGTACGTC. V is TRBV12-3 or TRBV12-4 and J is TRBJ2-7; D possibly corresponds to TRBD2 (5 bases). There are 12 residues in the CDR3. Trimming left V 1 base short and J 6 bases short, with 7 bases between.

Worth noting for this clonotype: The junction departs from germline at one end; a sequencing error may be responsible. The genes are TRBV20-1 and TRBJ2-1, with D tentatively TRBD2 (5 bases). This CDR3 has 17 residues. Germline V CDR1 and CDR2: DFQATT, SNEGSKA (reference sequence). CDR3 DNA: TGCAGTGGTAGAGAGGTTAGCGCGGGTCCATCATACAATGAGCAGTTCTTC. Translation: CSGREVSAGPSYNEQFF.

The chain combines TRBV5-1 with TRBJ2-7, with D tentatively TRBD1 or TRBD2 (6 bases each). V gave up 4 bases and J gave up 7 bases, with 24 bases separating them. CDR3 length equals 16 residues. Germline V gives CDR1 SGHRS, CDR2 YFSETQ. CDR3 residues: CASSAAVRGRNQEQYF. Written as DNA, the CDR3 is TGCGCCAGCAGCGCCGCGGTAAGGGGGAGGAATCAGGAGCAGTACTTC.

The chain combines TRBV30 with TRBJ2-2; 8 bases map to TRBD2. The CDR3 length is 15 residues. Germline V gene data show CDR1 as GTSNPN and CDR2 as SVGIG (reference sequence). Unmatched junction bases numbered 12, after V lost 8 bases and J lost 4 bases. The CDR3 sequence is CAHSAGSGGTGELFF. As DNA, the CDR3 is TGTGCCCACTCAGCAGGGAGCGGGGGCACCGGGGAGCTGTTTTTT.

This clonotype appeared many times. The chain uses TRBV7-2 and TRBJ2-1, with TRBD1 as a possible D gene (6 bases). The CDR3 is 14 amino acids. V lost 5 bases and J lost 5, with 13 bases in between. The germline gives CDR1 SGHTA, CDR2 FQGNSA. This chain's CDR3 is CASSLRTANNEQFF. As DNA, the CDR3 is TGTGCCAGCAGCCTAAGGACAGCCAACAATGAGCAGTTCTTC.

This clonotype was recorded many times. The chain has TRBV15 and TRBJ2-2; tentative D call: TRBD2 (6 bases). The V and J ends lost 0 bases and 1 base respectively, with 12 bases between them. There are 17 residues in the CDR3. Germline V lookup: CDR1 LNHNV, CDR2 YYDKDF (reference sequence). The CDR3 loop reads CATSRDDLARNTGELFF. CDR3 DNA sequence: TGTGCCACCAGCAGAGATGACCTAGCGCGGAACACCGGGGAGCTGTTTTTT.

This clonotype came up many times. This chain joins TRBV29-1 and TRBJ2-2; D perhaps matches TRBD2 (5 bases). Trimming took 4 bases from V and 5 from J, leaving 8 bases between them. In germline, CDR1 is SQVTM, CDR2 ANQGSEA. The CDR3 sequence is 12 residues long. For the CDR3, the DNA is TGCAGCGTTGGACTAACTACCGGGGAGCTGTTTTTT. The encoded protein is CSVGLTTGELFF.